The source of this T cell receptor beta chain is a study of a mutant IDH1 vaccine in newly diagnosed glioma (dated by TCRdb to the early 2020s). Some background on the complete study: Vaccination started 4-6 weeks after radiotherapy alone, or was given together with temozolomide cycles in the groups whose treatment included chemotherapy. Of the roughly 34 treated patients, about 62% were male and approximately 38% were female, and a mean age of around 40 years was recorded. Before enrollment, patients had received standard therapy of radiotherapy alone, temozolomide alone, or radiochemotherapy with temozolomide; most received the combination. Visit V12 was the week-35 safety follow-up and visit V13 was the week-47 end of study. Six visits were used for peripheral blood collection: V03 (baseline), V05, V07, V10, V12 and V13. Longitudinal TCRB deep sequencing was performed for 20 to 25 treated patients wherever samples were available for exploratory analyses. Study-level results and caveats: Immune responses induced by the vaccine were seen in roughly 92% of patients across multiple MHC alleles. PBMC samples for TCRB deep sequencing were selected based on availability. Pseudoprogression appeared unrelated to alterations in the top peripheral T cell clonotypes detected by TCRB sequencing. The authors noted that analyses of patient blood samples could not be reproduced because of sample limitations.

This specimen's time point label, per the study, means: week 47, end of study. Each vaccine dose, consisting of 300 ug of a 20-mer mutant IDH1 peptide in Montanide, was administered subcutaneously with topical imiquimod. Across visits V03 through V10, patients got a total of eight vaccinations, given in weeks 1, 3, 5, 7, 11, 15, 19 and 23. Donors had newly diagnosed WHO grade 3 or 4 IDH1-mutant astrocytomas with loss of nuclear ATRX. The samples were drawn from NOA16, a multicentre, single-arm, open-label phase I trial in Germany that tested a mutant IDH1 peptide vaccine in humans for the first time. Genomic DNA for TCRB sequencing was extracted from EDTA blood using the DNeasy Blood and Tissue Kit. Receptor amplification or capture employed the immunoSEQ multiplex PCR assay. Following the manufacturer's protocol, the hsTCRB Kit was used to amplify rearranged TCR beta chain sequences. TCRB libraries were sequenced on an Illumina MiSeq. As for the authors' bioinformatics: The kit vendor's proprietary platform handled demultiplexing, trimming and gene mapping. What TCRdb holds here is the immuneACCESS table cut down to in-frame rearrangements. Part of the clones is not present; checked against another copy, under half of the missing clones reflect an unresolved V gene, and the others are unexplained. The DNA gave D and trimming, while V, J and clone size come from that table. A total of 90,000 to 100,000 clones appear in this sample, just under 90% of them only once. The ten top clones hold 0.6% to 0.95% of the sample.

The junction shows trimming of 6 bases on V and 4 bases on J, plus 18 bases between the germline ends. From a lookup of the germline V gene, CDR1 and CDR2 are MGHDK and SYGVNS. The CDR3 runs 15 amino acids, cysteine and phenylalanine included. Only the CDR3 portion is preserved as DNA: 45 bases, with reading frame beginning at the first base. This clone was seen only once. Its antigen is still unknown. Per-base quality was not reported, and no clone a single base away is much larger than it. The receptor was isolated from a woman between 45 and 65 years old with glioma. Sequences were derived from PBMCs, sampled from a glioma patient whose treatment included an IDH1 peptide vaccine. The chain employs TRBV25-1 and TRBJ2-5; the D segment could be TRBD2, given 5 matching bases. CDR3 loop: CASSAGRAGIETQYF. DNA sequence: TGTGCCAGCAGCGCCGGAAGGGCCGGGATAGAGACCCAGTACTTC. With the portions outside the CDR3 filled from the reference TRBV25-1 and TRBJ2-5 genes, the complete variable region becomes EADIYQTPRYLVIGTGKKITLECSQTMGHDKMYWYQQDPGMELHLIHYSYGVNSTEKGDLSSESTVSRIRTEHFPLTLESARPSHTSQYLCASSAGRAGIETQYFGPGTRLLVL.